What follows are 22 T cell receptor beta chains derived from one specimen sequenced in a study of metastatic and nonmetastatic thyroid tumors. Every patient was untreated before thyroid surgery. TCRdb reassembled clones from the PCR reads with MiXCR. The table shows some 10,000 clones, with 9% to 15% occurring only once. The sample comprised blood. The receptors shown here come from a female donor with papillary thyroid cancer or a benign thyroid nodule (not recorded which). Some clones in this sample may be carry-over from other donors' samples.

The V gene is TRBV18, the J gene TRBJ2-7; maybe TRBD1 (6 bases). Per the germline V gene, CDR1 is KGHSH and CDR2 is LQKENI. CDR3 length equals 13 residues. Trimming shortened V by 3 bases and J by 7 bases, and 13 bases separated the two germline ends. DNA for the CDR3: TGTGCCAGCTCACCCCAAACAGGGCGGGAGCAGTACTTC. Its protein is CASSPQTGREQYF.

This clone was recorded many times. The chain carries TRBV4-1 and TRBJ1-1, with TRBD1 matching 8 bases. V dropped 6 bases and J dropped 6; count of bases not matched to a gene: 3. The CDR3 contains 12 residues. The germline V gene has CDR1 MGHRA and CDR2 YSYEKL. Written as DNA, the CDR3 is TGCGCCAGCAGACAGACAGGGGCTGAAGCTTTCTTT. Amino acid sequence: CASRQTGAEAFF.

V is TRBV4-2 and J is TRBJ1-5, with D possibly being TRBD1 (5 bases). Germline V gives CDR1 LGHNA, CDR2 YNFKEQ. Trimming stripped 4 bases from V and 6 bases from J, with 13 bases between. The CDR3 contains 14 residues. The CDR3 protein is CASSLGGGGQPQHF. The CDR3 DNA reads TGTGCCAGCAGCCTTGGCGGGGGGGGTCAGCCCCAGCATTTT.

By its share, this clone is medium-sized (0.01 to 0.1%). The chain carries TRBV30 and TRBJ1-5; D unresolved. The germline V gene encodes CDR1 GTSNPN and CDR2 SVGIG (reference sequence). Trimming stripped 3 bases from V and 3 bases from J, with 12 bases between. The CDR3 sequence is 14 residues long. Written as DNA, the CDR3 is TGTGCCTGGAGCCCCGGACTTTTCAATCAGCCCCAGCATTTT. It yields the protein CAWSPGLFNQPQHF. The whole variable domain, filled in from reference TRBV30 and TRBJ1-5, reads SQTIHQWPATLVQPVGSPLSLECTVEGTSNPNLYWYRQAAGRGLQLLFYSVGIGQISSEVPQNLSASRPQDRQFILSSKKLLLSDSGFYLCAWSPGLFNQPQHFGDGTRLSIL.

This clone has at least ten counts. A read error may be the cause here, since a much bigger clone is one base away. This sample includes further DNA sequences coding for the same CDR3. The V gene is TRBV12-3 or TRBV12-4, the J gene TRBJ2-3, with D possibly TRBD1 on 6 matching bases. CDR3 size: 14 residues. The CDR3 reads CASSLARGTDTQYF. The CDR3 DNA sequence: TGTGCCAGCAGTTTAGCCAGGGGCACAGATACGCAGTATTTC.

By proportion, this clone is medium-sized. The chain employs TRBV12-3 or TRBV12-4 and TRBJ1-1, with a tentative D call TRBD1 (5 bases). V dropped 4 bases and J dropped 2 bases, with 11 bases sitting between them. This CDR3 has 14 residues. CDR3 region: CASSSRTRNTEAFF. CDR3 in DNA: TGTGCCAGCAGTTCTCGGACACGAAACACTGAAGCTTTCTTT.

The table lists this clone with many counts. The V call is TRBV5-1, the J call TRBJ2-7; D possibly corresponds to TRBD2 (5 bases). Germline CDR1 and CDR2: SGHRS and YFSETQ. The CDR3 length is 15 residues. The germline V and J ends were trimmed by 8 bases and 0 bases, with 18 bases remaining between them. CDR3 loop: CASSDPELASYEQYF. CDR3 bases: TGCGCCAGTTCGGACCCTGAGCTAGCCTCCTACGAGCAGTACTTC.

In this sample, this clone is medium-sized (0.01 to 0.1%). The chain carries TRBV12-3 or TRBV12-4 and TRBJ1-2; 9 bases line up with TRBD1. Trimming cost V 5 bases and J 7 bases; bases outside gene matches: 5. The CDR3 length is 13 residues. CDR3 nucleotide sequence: TGTGCCAGCAGTCCCCAGGACAGGGGTGGCTACACCTTC. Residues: CASSPQDRGGYTF.

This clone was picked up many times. CDR3 in DNA: TGTGCCAGCAGCCAAACCACTCCGGGGAATTGGGGCTATGGCTACACCTTC. Protein product: CASSQTTPGNWGYGYTF. V gene TRBV4-2 combines with J gene TRBJ1-2, with unresolved D. This CDR3 region has 17 residues. V dropped 2 bases and J dropped 4 bases, with 20 bases sitting between them. Germline V gene lookup returns CDR1 LGHNA and CDR2 YNFKEQ.

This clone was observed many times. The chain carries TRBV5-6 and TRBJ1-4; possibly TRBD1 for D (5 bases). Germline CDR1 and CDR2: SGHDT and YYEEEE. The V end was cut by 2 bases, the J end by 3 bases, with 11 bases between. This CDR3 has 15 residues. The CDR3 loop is CASSFYRSANEKLFF. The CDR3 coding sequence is TGTGCCAGCAGCTTCTACAGGTCGGCTAATGAAAAACTGTTTTTT.

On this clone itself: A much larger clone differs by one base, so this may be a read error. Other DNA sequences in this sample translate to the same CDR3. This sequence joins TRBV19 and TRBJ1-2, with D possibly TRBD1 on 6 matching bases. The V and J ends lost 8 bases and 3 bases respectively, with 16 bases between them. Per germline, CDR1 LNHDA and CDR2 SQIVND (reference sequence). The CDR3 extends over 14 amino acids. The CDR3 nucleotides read TGTGCCAGTGGTGGGGGAAGGGGGGACTATGGCTACACCTTC. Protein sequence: CASGGGRGDYGYTF.

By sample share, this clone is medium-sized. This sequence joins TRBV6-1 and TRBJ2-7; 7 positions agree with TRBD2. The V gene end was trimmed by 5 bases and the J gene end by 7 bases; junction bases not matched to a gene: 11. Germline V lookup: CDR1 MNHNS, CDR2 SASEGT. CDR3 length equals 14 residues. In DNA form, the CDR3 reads TGTGCCAGCAGTTATACGGCGGGAGAAGGAGAGCAGTACTTC. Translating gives CASSYTAGEGEQYF.

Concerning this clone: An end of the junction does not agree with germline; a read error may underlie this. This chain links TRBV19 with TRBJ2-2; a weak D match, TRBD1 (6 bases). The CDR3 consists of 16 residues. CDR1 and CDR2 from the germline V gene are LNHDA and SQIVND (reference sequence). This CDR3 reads CTSSPGQGINTGELFF. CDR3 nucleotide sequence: TGTACCAGCAGCCCGGGGCAGGGGATAAACACCGGGGAGCTGTTTTTT.

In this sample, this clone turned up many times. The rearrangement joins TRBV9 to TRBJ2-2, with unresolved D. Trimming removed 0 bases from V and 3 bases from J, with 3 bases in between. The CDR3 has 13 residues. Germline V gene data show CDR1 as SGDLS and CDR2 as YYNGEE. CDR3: CASSVVDTGELFF. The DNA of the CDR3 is TGTGCCAGCAGCGTAGTAGACACCGGGGAGCTGTTTTTT.

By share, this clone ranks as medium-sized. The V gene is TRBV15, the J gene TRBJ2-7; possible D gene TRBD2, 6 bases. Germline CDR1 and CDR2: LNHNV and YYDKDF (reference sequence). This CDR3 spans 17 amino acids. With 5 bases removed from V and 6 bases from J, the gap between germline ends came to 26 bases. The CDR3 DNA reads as TGTGCCACCAGCTCCCCTCTTAGGGCCTCAGGGAGGAGCGAGCAGTACTTC. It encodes CATSSPLRASGRSEQYF.

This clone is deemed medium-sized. The chain's CDR3 is CATSGDSVTGELFF. CDR3 in DNA: TGTGCCACCAGTGGGGACAGCGTCACCGGGGAGCTGTTTTTT. The chain uses TRBV24-1 and TRBJ2-2; 7 bases map to TRBD1. The CDR3 totals 14 residues. The V gene end was trimmed by 5 bases and the J gene end by 4 bases; junction bases not matched to a gene: 3. Germline V CDR1 and CDR2: KGHDR, SFDVKD.

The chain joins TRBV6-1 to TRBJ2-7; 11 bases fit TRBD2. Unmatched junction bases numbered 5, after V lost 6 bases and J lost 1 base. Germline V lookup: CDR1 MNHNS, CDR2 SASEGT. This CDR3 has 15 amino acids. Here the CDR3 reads CASSLRLAGSYEQYF. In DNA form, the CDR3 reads TGTGCCAGCAGCTTGAGACTAGCGGGGTCCTACGAGCAGTACTTC.

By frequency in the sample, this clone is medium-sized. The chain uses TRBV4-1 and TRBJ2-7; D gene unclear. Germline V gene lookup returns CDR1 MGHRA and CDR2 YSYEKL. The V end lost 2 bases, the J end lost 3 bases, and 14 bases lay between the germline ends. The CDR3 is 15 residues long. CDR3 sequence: CASSQSLSPFYEQYF. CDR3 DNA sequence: TGCGCCAGCAGCCAATCACTAAGCCCCTTCTACGAGCAGTACTTC.

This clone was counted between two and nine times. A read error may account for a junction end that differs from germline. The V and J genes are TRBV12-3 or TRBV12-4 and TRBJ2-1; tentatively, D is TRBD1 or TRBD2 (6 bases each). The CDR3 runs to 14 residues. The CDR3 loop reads CASSLSSGEVEQSF. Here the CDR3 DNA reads TGTGCCAGCAGTTTGTCATCAGGGGAGGTTGAGCAGTCCTTC.

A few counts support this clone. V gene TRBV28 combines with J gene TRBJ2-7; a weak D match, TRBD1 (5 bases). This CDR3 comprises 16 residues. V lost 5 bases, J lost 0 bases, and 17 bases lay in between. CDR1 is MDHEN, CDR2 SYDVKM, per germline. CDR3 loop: CASSTFGAALSYEQYF. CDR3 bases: TGTGCCAGCAGTACTTTTGGGGCAGCACTCTCCTACGAGCAGTACTTC. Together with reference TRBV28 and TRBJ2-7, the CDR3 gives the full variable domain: DVKVTQSSRYLVKRTGEKVFLECVQDMDHENMFWYRQDPGLGLRLIYFSYDVKMKEKGDIPEGYSVSREKKERFSLILESASTNQTSMYLCASSTFGAALSYEQYFGPGTRLTVT.

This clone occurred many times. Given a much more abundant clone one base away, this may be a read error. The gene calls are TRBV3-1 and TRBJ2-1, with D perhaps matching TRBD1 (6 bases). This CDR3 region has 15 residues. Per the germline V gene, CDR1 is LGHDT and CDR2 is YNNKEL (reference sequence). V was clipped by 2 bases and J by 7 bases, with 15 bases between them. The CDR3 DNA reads TGTGCCAGCAGCCAATTTACAGGGCCCGGGAATGAGCAGTTCTTC. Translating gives CASSQFTGPGNEQFF.

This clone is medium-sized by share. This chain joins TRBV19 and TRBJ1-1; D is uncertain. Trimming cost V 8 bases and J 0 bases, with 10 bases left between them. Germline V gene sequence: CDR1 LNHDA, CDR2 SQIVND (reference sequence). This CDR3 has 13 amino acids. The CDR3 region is CASAKGVNTEAFF. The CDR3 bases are TGTGCCAGTGCCAAAGGAGTGAACACTGAAGCTTTCTTT.